This T cell receptor (beta chain) derives from a study of CD8 T cells in Susac syndrome. Per germline, CDR1 DFQATT and CDR2 SNEGSKA (reference sequence). V gave up 5 bases and J gave up 4 bases; unmatched junction bases: 7. This CDR3 has 14 amino acids. Isolation of CD8+ and CD4+ T cells was performed negatively, whereas enrichment of TEMRA cells was done by FACS. Random hexamers served to reverse transcribe about 0.5 to 1 ug RNA. A single record per CDR3 protein comes from TCRdb applying MiXCR to the immunoSEQ multiplex PCR reads. The sample consists of over 350,000 distinct CDR3 sequences, around 85% of them appearing once.

This TCR derives from a human donor with multiple sclerosis. The sample taken for sequencing was CD8+ T cells from PBMCs. The rearrangement joins TRBV20-1 to TRBJ2-1; the match to TRBD2 covers 8 bases. The CDR3 sequence: CSARLALGYNEQFF. Here the CDR3 DNA reads TGCAGTGCTCGACTAGCGTTAGGGTACAATGAGCAGTTCTTC.